The entry that follows covers one TCR beta chain sequence. Its antigen target is currently unknown. Per-base quality was not reported, and no clone a single base away is much larger than it. This entry comes from a study of blood T cell repertoires in COVID-19 (dated by TCRdb to between 2020 and 2021). About the investigation overall: Collaborator samples came from the United States, Italy and Spain and covered acute and convalescent phases of COVID-19. Where HLA class I and class II types were available, the types were taken from metadata supplied by the sample provider, not from assay-based typing. The samples were drawn from the first 160 participants of the ongoing ImmuneRACE study and from some 1,300 subjects provided by 6 global collaborators. Deeply sampled blood TCRbeta repertoires from subjects exposed to, actively infected with, or recovered from COVID-19 were included in the dataset. The repertoires were released in a freely available public database meant as a resource for research on the immune response to SARS-CoV-2. The prospective study material was composed of cDNA or gDNA derived from T cells, B-cell-depleted T cells, or PBMCs. Nearly every sample came with metadata listing a de-identified subject ID, COVID-19 status, age in years and sex.

From the germline V gene (reference sequence), CDR1 is GTSNPN and CDR2 is SVGIG. The germline V and J ends show losses of 3 bases and 1 base respectively, and no gene match explains 2 bases of the junction. The CDR3 runs 13 residues from the cysteine to the phenylalanine. The read is trimmed to its CDR3 DNA, 39 bases read in frame from base 1. TCRbeta CDR3 regions were amplified from genomic DNA using the immunoSEQ Assay, a bias-controlled multiplex PCR. The authors' pipeline ran thus. Within the assay, amplification of reference gene primers was used to estimate how many nucleated cells each sample contained. To quantify the absolute abundance of each unique TCRbeta CDR3 rearrangement, sequence reads were collapsed and filtered. Productive Simpson clonality was computed per sample as the square root of Simpson's diversity index over productive rearrangements. TCRdb obtained this table from immuneACCESS and retained in-frame rearrangements with V and J assigned. These tables miss some clones; where compared with another copy, unresolved V genes account for less than half of the shortfall, and the remainder is unexplained. V, J and clone size are those of that table, while D and trimming were read from the DNA. The sample profile shows under 150,000 clones; 76% of them were found once. More than 3.5% of the sample goes to the ten largest clones.

Each collaborating institution followed its own protocols to collect whole blood in K2EDTA tubes. For TCRbeta analysis, collaborator samples were shipped as frozen whole blood, as isolated PBMCs, or as DNA extracted from either sample type. Broader findings and caveats from the paper: The amount of clinical and demographic metadata varied by source and participant and was provided uncurated.

The sequence is built from TRBV30 and TRBJ2-7; TRBD1 agrees with 8 junctional bases. The receptor comes from a woman aged 80 or over with active or convalescent COVID-19. Source material: peripheral blood. In nucleotide form, the sequence is TGTGCCTGGAGGGGACAGGCGTCCTACGAGCAGTACTTC. It codes for CAWRGQASYEQYF.